This TCR beta chain was identified during a study of T-cell memory formation after mild COVID-19. Across the study: TCR clustering was largely donor specific. Study-wide points: Whether day 37 second-wave clones are SARS-CoV-2-specific was not confirmed.

This clonotype came up many times. Its specificity is not known. The junction had 8 bases not matched to a gene; V was cut back by 4 bases and J by 1 base. CDR1 is SGHVS, CDR2 FNYEAQ, per germline. CDR3 size: 16 residues. TCRalpha and TCRbeta libraries used 5'RACE with constant-segment primers and UMIs. TCRdb reprocessed the 5' RACE reads via MiXCR and lists one record per CDR3 protein. The sample lists about 560,000 distinct CDR3 sequences, less than 25% occurring once. The clonotype was recovered from an adult woman who had mild COVID-19 (a few samples of this study predate the infection). Cell type and time point are not known. The chain has TRBV7-6 and TRBJ2-3; 7 bases agree with TRBD2. Sequences were obtained from PBMCs or a T cell subset sorted from them (not recorded which). This chain's CDR3 is CASSSWGLAGTDTQYF. The CDR3 bases are TGTGCCAGCAGCTCATGGGGCCTAGCGGGCACAGATACGCAGTATTTT.